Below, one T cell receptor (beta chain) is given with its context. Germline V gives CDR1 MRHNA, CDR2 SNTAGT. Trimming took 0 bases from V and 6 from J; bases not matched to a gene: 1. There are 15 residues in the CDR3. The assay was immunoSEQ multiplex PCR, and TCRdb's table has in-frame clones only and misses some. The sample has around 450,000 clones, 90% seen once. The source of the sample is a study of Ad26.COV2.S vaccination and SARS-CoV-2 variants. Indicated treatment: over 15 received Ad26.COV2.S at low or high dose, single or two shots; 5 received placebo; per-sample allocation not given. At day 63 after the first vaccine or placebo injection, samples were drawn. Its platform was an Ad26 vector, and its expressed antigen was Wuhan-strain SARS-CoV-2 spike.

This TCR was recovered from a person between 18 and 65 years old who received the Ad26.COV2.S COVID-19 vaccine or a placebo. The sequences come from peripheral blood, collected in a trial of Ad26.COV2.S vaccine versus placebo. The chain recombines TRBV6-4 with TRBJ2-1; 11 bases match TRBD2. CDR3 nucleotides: TGTGCCAGCAGTGACTCGCTAGCGGGAGGCAATGAGCAGTTCTTC. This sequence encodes CASSDSLAGGNEQFF.